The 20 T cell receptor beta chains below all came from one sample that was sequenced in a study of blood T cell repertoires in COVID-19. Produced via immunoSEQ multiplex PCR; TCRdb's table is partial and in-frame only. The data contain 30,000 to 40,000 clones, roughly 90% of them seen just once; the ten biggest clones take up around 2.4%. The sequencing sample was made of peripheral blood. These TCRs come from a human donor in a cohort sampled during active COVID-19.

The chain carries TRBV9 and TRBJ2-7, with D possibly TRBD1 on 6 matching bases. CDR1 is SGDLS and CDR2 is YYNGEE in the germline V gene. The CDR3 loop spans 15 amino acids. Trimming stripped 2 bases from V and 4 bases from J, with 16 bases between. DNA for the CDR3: TGTGCCAGCAGCGTGGGAGAGGGGGTTGGTTACGAGCAGTACTTC. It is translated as CASSVGEGVGYEQYF.

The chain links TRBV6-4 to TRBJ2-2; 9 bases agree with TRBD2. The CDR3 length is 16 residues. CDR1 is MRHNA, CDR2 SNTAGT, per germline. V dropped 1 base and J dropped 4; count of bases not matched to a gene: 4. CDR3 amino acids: CASSDLRGGGTGELFF. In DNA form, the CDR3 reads TGTGCCAGCAGTGACTTGCGCGGGGGGGGCACCGGGGAGCTGTTTTTT.

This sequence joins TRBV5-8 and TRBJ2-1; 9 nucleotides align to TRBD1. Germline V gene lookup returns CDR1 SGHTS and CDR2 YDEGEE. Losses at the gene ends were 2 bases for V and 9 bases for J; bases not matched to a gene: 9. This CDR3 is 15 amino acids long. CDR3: CASSFATGGGFEQFF. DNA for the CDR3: TGTGCCAGCAGCTTTGCGACAGGGGGAGGGTTTGAGCAGTTCTTC.

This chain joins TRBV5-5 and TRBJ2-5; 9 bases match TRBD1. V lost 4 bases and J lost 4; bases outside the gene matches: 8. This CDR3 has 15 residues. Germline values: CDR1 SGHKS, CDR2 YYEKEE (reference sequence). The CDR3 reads CASSAYRGQRETQYF. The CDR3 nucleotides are TGTGCCAGCAGCGCGTACAGGGGGCAGAGAGAGACCCAGTACTTC.

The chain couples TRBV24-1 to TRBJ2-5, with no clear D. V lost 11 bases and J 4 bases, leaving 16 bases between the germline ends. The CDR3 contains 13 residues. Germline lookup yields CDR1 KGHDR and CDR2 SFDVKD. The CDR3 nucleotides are TGTGCCATCCAGGCAGGTGATCGAGAGACCCAGTACTTC. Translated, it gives CAIQAGDRETQYF.

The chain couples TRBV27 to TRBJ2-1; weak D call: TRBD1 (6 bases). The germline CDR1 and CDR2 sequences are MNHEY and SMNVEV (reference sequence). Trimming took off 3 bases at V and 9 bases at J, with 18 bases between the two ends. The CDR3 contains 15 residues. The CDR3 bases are TGTGCCAGCAGTTTCGATGGGACACCCTACGGTGAGCAGTTCTTC. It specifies CASSFDGTPYGEQFF.

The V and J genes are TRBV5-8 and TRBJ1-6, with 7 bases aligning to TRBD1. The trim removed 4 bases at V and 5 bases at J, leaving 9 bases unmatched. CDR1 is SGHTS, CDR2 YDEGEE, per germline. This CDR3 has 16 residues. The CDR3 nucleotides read TGTGCCAGCAGCCCTTCGACAGGGCCTGATAATTCACCCCTCCACTTT. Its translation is CASSPSTGPDNSPLHF.

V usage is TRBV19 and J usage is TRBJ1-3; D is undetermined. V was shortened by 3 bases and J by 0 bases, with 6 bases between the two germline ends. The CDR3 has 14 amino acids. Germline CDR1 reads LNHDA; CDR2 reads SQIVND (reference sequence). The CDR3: CASSMGVSGNTIYF. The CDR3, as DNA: TGTGCCAGTAGTATGGGAGTCTCTGGAAACACCATATATTTT.

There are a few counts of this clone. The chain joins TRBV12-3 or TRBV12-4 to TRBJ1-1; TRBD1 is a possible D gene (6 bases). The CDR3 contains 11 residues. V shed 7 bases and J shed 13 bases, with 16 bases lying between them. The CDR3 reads CASNRGGRDFF. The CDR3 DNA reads TGTGCCAGCAATAGAGGGGGGAGGGATTTCTTT.

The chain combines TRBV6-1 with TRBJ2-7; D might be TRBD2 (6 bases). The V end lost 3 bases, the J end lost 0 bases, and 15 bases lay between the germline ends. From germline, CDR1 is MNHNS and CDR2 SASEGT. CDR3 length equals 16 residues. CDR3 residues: CASSEIGGWDSYEQYF. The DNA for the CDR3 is TGTGCCAGCAGTGAGATTGGGGGGTGGGACTCCTACGAGCAGTACTTC.

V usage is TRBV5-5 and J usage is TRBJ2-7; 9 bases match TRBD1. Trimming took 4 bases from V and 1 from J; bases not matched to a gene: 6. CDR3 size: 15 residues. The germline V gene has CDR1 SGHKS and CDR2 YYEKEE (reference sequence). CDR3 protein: CASSLDRGGSYEQYF. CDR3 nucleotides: TGTGCCAGCAGCCTGGACAGGGGAGGTTCCTACGAGCAGTACTTC.

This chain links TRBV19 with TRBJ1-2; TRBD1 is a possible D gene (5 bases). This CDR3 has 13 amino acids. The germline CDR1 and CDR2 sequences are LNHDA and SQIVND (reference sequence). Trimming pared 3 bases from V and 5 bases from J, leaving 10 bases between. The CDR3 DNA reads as TGTGCCAGTAGTATTAGGGACTGGTATGGCTACACCTTC. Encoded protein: CASSIRDWYGYTF.

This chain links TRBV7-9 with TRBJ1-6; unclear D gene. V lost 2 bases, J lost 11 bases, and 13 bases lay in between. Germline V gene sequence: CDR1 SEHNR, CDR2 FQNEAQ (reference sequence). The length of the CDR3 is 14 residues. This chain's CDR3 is CASSLISGSAPLHF. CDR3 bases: TGTGCCAGCAGCTTAATTTCCGGGTCCGCACCCCTCCACTTT.

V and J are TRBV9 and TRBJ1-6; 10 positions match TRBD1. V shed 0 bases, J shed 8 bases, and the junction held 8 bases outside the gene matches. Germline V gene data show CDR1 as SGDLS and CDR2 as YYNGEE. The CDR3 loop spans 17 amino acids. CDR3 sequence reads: CASSVEPAGTGDSPLHF. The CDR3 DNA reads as TGTGCCAGCAGCGTAGAACCCGCCGGGACAGGGGATTCACCCCTCCACTTT.

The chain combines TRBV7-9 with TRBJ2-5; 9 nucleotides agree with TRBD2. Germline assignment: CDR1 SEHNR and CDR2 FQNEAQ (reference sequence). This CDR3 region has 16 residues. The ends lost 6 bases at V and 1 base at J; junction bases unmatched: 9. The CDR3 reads CASSSSGARLQETQYF. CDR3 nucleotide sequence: TGTGCCAGCAGTTCTAGCGGGGCACGACTCCAAGAGACCCAGTACTTC.

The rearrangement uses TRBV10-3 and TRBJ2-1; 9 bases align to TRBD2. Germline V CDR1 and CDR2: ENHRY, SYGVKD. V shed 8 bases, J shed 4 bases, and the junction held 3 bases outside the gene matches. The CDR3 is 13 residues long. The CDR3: CAISAGGYNEQFF. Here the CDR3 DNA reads TGTGCCATCTCGGCGGGGGGGTACAATGAGCAGTTCTTC.

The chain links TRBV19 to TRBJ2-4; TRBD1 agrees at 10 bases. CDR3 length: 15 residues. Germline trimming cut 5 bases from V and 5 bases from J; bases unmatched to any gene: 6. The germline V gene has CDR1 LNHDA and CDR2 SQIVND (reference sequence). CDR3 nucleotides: TGTGCCAGTAGTCGACAGGGGGCGGGGGAAAACATTCAGTACTTC. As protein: CASSRQGAGENIQYF.

CDR3: CAISGGQPNEQFF. The CDR3, as DNA: TGTGCCATCAGCGGGGGACAGCCAAATGAGCAGTTCTTC. The V gene is TRBV10-3, the J gene TRBJ2-1; possibly TRBD1 for D (7 bases). The CDR3 extends over 13 amino acids. V dropped 6 bases and J dropped 7 bases, with 13 bases sitting between them. Germline values: CDR1 ENHRY, CDR2 SYGVKD.

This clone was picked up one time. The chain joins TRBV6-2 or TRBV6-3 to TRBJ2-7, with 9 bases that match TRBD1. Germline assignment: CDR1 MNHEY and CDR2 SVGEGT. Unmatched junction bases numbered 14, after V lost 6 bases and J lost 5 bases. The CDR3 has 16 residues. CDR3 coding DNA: TGTGCCAGCAGCCATAGATACGGGACAGGGTATGACGAGCAGTACTTC. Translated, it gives CASSHRYGTGYDEQYF.

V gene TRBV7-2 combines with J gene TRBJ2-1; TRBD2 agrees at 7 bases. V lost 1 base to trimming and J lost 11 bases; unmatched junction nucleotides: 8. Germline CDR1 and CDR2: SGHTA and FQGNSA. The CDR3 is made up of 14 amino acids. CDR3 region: CASSLERGNQKQFF. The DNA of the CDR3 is TGTGCCAGCAGCTTAGAGCGGGGCAACCAGAAGCAGTTCTTC.